Listed below are T cell receptor beta chains from one sample, sequenced in a study of shared clonotypes between healthy human individuals. The table came from immunoSEQ multiplex PCR; TCRdb's copy has only in-frame clones and leaves some out. This table holds roughly 2.2 million clones, 85% to 95% found once. What was sequenced was naive CD4+ T cells from PBMCs. Every receptor here comes from a man in his late teens or twenties in good health. Some clones in this sample may be carry-over from other donors' samples. Each CDR3 is given with its conserved first and last residue. The D gene is left open where the match is weak. Clone size is stated in some rows and not others, as once, few, many or a class when expanded.

>TRBJ2-1|-|16|-|TRBV19
CASSSLTESSYNEQFF
TGTGCCAGTAGTTCCTTAACTGAAAGCTCCTACAATGAGCAGTTCTTC
>TRBJ2-7|-|13|-|TRBV7-8
CASSLTQVGEQYF
TGTGCCAGCAGCCTAACTCAGGTGGGCGAGCAGTACTTC
>TRBJ2-1|-|16|-|TRBV5-1
CASNDLRPGPHNEQFF
TGCGCCAGCAACGATTTACGCCCGGGACCTCACAATGAGCAGTTCTTC
>TRBJ2-1|-|13|TRBD2|TRBV11-3
CASGWRESREQFF
TGTGCCAGCGGGTGGCGGGAGAGCCGTGAGCAGTTCTTC
>TRBJ2-3|-|13|-|TRBV28
CASSPGSTDTQYF
TGTGCCAGCAGCCCAGGGTCAACAGATACGCAGTATTTT
>TRBJ1-2|-|13|-|TRBV6-5
CASSYSGLIGYTF
TGTGCCAGCAGTTACTCAGGACTAATTGGCTACACCTTC
>TRBJ2-5|-|13|-|TRBV5-1
CASSQPPGSPTHF
TGCGCCAGCAGCCAGCCACCGGGGAGCCCGACCCACTTC
>TRBJ2-5|-|14|-|TRBV5-8
CASSLGRRQETQYF
TGTGCCAGCAGCTTGGGCAGGAGACAAGAGACCCAGTACTTC
>TRBJ2-2|-|16|-|TRBV9
CASSVVSGANTGELFF
TGTGCCAGCAGCGTAGTATCGGGAGCGAACACCGGGGAGCTGTTTTTT
>TRBJ1-5|-|15|-|TRBV28
CASSLADNSNQPQHF
TGTGCCAGCAGTTTGGCGGATAATAGCAATCAGCCCCAGCATTTT
>TRBJ1-5|-|17|-|TRBV18
CASSPAGAPRSNQPQHF
TGTGCCAGCTCACCTGCGGGGGCTCCAAGAAGCAATCAGCCCCAGCATTTT
>TRBJ2-7|-|14|TRBD1|TRBV30
CAWSADRVRGEQYF
TGTGCCTGGAGTGCGGACAGGGTAAGAGGCGAGCAGTACTTC
>TRBJ2-1|-|16|-|TRBV2
CASQRRARGSVNEQFF
TGTGCCAGCCAGAGGAGGGCTAGGGGGTCTGTGAATGAGCAGTTCTTC
>TRBJ2-1|-|15|TRBD2|TRBV28
CASRPLAGGRYEQFF
TGTGCCAGCAGACCGCTAGCGGGAGGGCGGTATGAGCAGTTCTTC
>TRBJ1-4|-|17|-|TRBV5-1
CASSPTVGAVGNEKLFF
TGCGCCAGCAGCCCTACCGTCGGGGCGGTCGGCAATGAAAAACTGTTTTTT
>TRBJ2-1|-|12|-|TRBV19
CASSIRWYEQFF
TGTGCCAGTAGTATCCGGTGGTATGAGCAGTTCTTC
>TRBJ2-1|once|13|-|TRBV11-2
CASSLDSVGEQFF
TGTGCCAGCAGCCTGGACTCCGTCGGTGAGCAGTTCTTC
>TRBJ2-7|-|15|TRBD1|TRBV5-1
CASSLGGTGAYEQYF
TGCGCCAGCAGCTTGGGAGGGACAGGGGCCTACGAGCAGTACTTC
>TRBJ1-4|-|14|-|TRBV19
CASSRTETNEKLFF
TGTGCCAGTAGTAGGACAGAGACTAATGAAAAACTGTTTTTT
>TRBJ2-7|-|14|-|TRBV2
CASSPDRLVNGQYF
TGTGCCAGCAGTCCCGACAGGCTGGTTAATGGGCAGTACTTC
>TRBJ1-4|-|16|-|TRBV19
CASSPGPPTTNEKLFF
TGTGCCAGTAGCCCTGGCCCACCGACAACTAATGAAAAACTGTTTTTT
>TRBJ1-5|-|15|-|TRBV5-1
CASSLTGSSNQPQHF
TGCGCCAGCAGCTTGACAGGGTCTAGCAATCAGCCCCAGCATTTT
>TRBJ2-5|-|15|-|TRBV28
CASRHLPGRGETQYF
TGTGCCAGCAGGCATCTACCGGGCCGGGGGGAGACCCAGTACTTC
>TRBJ2-4|-|16|-|TRBV5-1
CASSLVPGEAENIQYF
TGCGCCAGCAGCTTGGTCCCAGGGGAGGCCGAAAACATTCAGTACTTC
>TRBJ2-2|-|13|-|TRBV9
CASSPGLTGELFF
TGTGCCAGCAGCCCCGGACTAACCGGGGAGCTGTTTTTT
>TRBJ1-4|-|13|TRBD1|TRBV7-3
CASSAYRGEKLFF
TGTGCCAGCAGCGCCTACAGGGGTGAAAAACTGTTTTTT